This T cell receptor beta chain appears in the sequencing data of a study of molecular identifiers for immune sequencing clone quantification. One entry per CDR3 protein results from TCRdb running MiXCR on the PCR reads. The sample carries more than 300,000 distinct CDR3 sequences, about a fifth recorded once. The CDR3 runs to 11 residues. Germline V CDR1 and CDR2: SQVTM, ANQGSEA. Trimming shortened V by 5 bases and J by 8 bases, and 12 bases separated the two germline ends. This clonotype was seen ten or more times. The antigen is not known. Overall study results and limits: Reports indicate spiked Jurkat TCR RNA from one cell could be found among one million naive cells. In cases of identical TCR molecules sharing a barcode, highly expanded clone sizes could be underestimated. Effector cells had over 98% of their molecules in clones above 20 RNA copies, while naive cells had under 1%.

The TCR comes from a human donor in good health. Some libraries in this study had Jurkat cell RNA spiked in. The chain has TRBV29-1 and TRBJ1-1; weak D call: TRBD1 (5 bases). Sequences were obtained from naive CD8+ T cells from blood, with Jurkat cell RNA spiked in. Described subset: FACS-sorted CD8+CD4-CCR7+CD45RA+ naive T cells. The CDR3 region is CSVNGGTEAFF. In DNA form, the CDR3 reads TGCAGCGTTAATGGGGGGACGGAAGCTTTCTTT.